The subject of this entry is one T cell receptor (beta chain). Its antigen remains unknown. PCR amplification relied on 60 Vbeta primers (plus 13 Jbeta primers). Profiled with immunoSEQ multiplex PCR; TCRdb holds only in-frame clones, not every one. This sample has about 190,000 clones, with approximately 78% found just once. This CDR3 contains 14 residues. Germline-derived CDR1 and CDR2 are MDHEN and SYDVKM. V was trimmed by 6 bases and J by 5 bases, leaving 14 bases between them. The entry originates in a study of cytomegalovirus exposure and HLA in healthy donors. Study-wide findings and caveats: HLA restriction was apparent for most CMV-associated TCR beta chains in a later analysis.

V gene TRBV28 combines with J gene TRBJ1-5, with D possibly being TRBD1 (5 bases). This receptor was obtained from a male donor in good health and CMV-seronegative. Sequenced: PBMCs. In DNA form, the CDR3 reads TGTGCCAGCAGCCCCAGCGGGGGGTATCAGCCCCAGCATTTT. Amino acid sequence: CASSPSGGYQPQHF.